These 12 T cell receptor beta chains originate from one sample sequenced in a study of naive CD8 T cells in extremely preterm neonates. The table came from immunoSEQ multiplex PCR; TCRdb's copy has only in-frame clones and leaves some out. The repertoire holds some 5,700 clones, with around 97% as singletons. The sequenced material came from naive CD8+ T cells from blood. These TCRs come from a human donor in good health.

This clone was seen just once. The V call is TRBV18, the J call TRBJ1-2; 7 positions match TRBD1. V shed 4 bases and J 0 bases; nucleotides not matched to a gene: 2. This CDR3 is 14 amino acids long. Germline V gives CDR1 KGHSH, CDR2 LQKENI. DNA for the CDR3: TGTGCCAGCTCACAGGGACAGACTAACTATGGCTACACCTTC. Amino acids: CASSQGQTNYGYTF.

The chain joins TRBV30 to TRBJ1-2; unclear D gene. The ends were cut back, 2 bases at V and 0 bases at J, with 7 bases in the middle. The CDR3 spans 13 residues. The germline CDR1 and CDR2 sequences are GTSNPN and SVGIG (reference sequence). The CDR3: CAWSRQANYGYTF. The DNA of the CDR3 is TGTGCCTGGAGTCGCCAGGCTAACTATGGCTACACCTTC.

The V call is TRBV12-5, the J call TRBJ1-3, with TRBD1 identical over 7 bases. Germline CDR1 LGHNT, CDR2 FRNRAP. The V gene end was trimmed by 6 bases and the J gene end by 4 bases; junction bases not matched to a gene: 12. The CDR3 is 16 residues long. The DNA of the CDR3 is TGTGCTAGTGGGCAACCGGGACAGACCTCGGGAAACACCATATATTTT. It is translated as CASGQPGQTSGNTIYF. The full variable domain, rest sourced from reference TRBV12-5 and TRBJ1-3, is DARVTQTPRHKVTEMGQEVTMRCQPILGHNTVFWYRQTMMQGLELLAYFRNRAPLDDSGMPKDRFSAEMPDATLATLKIQPSEPRDSAVYFCASGQPGQTSGNTIYFGEGSWLTVV.

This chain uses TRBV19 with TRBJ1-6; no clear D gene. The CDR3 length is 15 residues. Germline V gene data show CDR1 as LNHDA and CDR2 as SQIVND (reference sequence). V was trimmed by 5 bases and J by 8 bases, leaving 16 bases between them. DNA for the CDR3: TGTGCCAGTAGTCAAGAGATCCGCCCGTATTCACCCCTCCACTTT. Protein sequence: CASSQEIRPYSPLHF.

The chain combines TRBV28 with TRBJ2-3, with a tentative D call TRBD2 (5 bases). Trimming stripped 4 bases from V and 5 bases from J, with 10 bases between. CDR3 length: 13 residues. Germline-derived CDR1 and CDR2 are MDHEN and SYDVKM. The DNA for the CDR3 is TGTGCCAGCAGTTCCCATGAGGGAGATACGCAGTATTTT. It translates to CASSSHEGDTQYF.

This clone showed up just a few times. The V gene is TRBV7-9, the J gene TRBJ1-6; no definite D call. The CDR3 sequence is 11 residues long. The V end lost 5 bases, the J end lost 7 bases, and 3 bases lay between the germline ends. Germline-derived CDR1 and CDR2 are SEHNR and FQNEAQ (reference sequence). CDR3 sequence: CASSLNSPLHF. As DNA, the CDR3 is TGTGCCAGCAGCCTGAATTCACCCCTCCACTTT.

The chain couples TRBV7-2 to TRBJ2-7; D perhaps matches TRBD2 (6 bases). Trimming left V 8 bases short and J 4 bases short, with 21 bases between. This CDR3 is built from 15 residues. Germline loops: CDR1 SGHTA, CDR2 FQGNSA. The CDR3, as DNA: TGTGCCAGCCGCGTTCTGGGGGGACCCCTATACGAGCAGTACTTC. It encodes CASRVLGGPLYEQYF.

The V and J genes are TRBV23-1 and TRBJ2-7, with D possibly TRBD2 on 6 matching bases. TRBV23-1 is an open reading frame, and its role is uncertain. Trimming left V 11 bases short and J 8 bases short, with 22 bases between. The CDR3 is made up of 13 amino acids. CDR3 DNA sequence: TGCGCCTGGCGGCGGGGCGGAATTAGGAAGCAGTACTTC. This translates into CAWRRGGIRKQYF.

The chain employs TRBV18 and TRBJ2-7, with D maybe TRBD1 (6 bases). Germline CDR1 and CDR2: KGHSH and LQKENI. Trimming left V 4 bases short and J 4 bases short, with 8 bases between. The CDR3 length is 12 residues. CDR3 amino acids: CASSLTGYEQYF. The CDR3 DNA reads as TGTGCCAGCTCACTGACAGGATACGAGCAGTACTTC.

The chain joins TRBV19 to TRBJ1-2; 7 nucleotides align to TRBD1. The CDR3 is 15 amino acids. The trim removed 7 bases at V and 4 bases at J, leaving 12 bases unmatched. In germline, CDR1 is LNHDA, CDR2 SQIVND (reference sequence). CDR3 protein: CASTFARGGGYGYTF. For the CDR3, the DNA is TGTGCCAGTACCTTCGCGCGAGGGGGCGGCTATGGCTACACCTTC.

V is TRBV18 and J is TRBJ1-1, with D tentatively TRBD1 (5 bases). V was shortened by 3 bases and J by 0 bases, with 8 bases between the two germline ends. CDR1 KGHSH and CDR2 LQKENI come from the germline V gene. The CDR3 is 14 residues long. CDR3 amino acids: CASSPLGVNTEAFF. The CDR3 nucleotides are TGTGCCAGCTCACCTCTAGGGGTGAACACTGAAGCTTTCTTT. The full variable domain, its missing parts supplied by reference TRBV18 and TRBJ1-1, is NAGVMQNPRHLVRRRGQEARLRCSPMKGHSHVYWYRQLPEEGLKFMVYLQKENIIDESGMPKERFSAEFPKEGPSILRIQQVVRGDSAAYFCASSPLGVNTEAFFGQGTRLTVV.

The CDR3 loop is CASSPPPMGAYTF. The CDR3 bases are TGTGCCAGCAGCCCACCCCCTATGGGGGCCTACACCTTC. The V call is TRBV7-2, the J call TRBJ1-2, with D possibly TRBD1 on 6 matching bases. V was trimmed by 5 bases and J by 10 bases, leaving 17 bases between them. CDR3 length equals 13 residues. Per the germline V gene, CDR1 is SGHTA and CDR2 is FQGNSA. Supplemented by reference TRBV7-2 and TRBJ1-2, the full variable domain reads GAGVSQSPSNKVTEKGKDVELRCDPISGHTALYWYRQSLGQGLEFLIYFQGNSAPDKSGLPSDRFSAERTGGSVSTLTIQRTQQEDSAVYLCASSPPPMGAYTFGSGTRLTVV.